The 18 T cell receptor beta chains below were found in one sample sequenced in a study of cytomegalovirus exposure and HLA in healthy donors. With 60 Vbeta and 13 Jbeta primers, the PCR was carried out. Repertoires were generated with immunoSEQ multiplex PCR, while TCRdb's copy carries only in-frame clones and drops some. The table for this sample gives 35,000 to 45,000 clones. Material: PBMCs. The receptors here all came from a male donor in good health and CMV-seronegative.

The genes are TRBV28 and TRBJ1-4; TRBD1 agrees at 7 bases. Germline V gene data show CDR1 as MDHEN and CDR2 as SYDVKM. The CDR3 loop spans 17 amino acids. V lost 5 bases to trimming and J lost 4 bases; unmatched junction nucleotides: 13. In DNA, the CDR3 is TGTGCCAGCAGTCGGTGGACGCAGGGGGTTATTAATGAAAAACTGTTTTTT. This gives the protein CASSRWTQGVINEKLFF. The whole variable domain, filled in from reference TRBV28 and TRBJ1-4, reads DVKVTQSSRYLVKRTGEKVFLECVQDMDHENMFWYRQDPGLGLRLIYFSYDVKMKEKGDIPEGYSVSREKKERFSLILESASTNQTSMYLCASSRWTQGVINEKLFFGSGTQLSVL.

CDR3 sequence: CASSQQGAGTNEKLFF. In DNA, the CDR3 is TGTGCCAGCTCACAACAGGGGGCCGGGACTAATGAAAAACTGTTTTTT. The genes are TRBV18 and TRBJ1-4, with 9 nucleotides matching TRBD1. The CDR3 has 16 residues. Germline values: CDR1 KGHSH, CDR2 LQKENI. Trimming took 4 bases from V and 2 from J; bases not matched to a gene: 5.

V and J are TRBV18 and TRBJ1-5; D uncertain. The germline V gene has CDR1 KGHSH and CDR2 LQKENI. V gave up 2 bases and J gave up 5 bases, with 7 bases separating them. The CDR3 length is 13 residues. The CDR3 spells CASSPGRDQPQHF. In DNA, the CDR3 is TGTGCCAGCTCACCAGGGAGGGATCAGCCCCAGCATTTT.

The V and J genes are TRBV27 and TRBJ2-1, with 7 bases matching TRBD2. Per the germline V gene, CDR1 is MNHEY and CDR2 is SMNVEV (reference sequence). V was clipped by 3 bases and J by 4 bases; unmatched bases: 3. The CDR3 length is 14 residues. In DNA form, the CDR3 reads TGTGCCAGCAGTTTGCGGGGGATATACAATGAGCAGTTCTTC. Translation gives CASSLRGIYNEQFF.

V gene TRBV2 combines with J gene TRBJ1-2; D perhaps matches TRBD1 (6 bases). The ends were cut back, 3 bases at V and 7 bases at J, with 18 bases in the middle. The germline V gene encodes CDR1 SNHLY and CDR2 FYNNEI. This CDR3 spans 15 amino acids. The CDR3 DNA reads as TGTGCCAGCAGTGAGGAGGGGGGGTGGCCTATTGGCTACACCTTC. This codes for CASSEEGGWPIGYTF. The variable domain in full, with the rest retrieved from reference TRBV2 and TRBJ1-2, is EPEVTQTPSHQVTQMGQEVILRCVPISNHLYFYWYRQILGQKVEFLVSFYNNEISEKSEIFDDQFSVERPDGSNFTLKIRSTKLEDSAMYFCASSEEGGWPIGYTFGSGTRLTVV.

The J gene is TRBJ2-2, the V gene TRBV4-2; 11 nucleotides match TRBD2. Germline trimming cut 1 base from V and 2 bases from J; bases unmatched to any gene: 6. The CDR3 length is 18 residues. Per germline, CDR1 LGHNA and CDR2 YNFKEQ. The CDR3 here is CASSQATSGGRNTGELFF. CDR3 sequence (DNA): TGTGCCAGCAGCCAAGCAACTAGCGGGGGCCGCAACACCGGGGAGCTGTTTTTT.

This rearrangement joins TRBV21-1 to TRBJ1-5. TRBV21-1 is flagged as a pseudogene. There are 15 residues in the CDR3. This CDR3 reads CASPDTRGGGQPQHF. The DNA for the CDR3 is TGTGCCAGCCCCGATACAAGGGGAGGGGGACAGCCCCAGCATTTT.

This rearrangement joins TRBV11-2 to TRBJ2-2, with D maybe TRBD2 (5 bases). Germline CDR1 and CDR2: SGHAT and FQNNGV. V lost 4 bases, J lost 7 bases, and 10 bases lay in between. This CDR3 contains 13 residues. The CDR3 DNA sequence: TGTGCCAGCAGCTCCGGCGGAGGCGGGGAGCTGTTTTTT. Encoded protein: CASSSGGGGELFF.

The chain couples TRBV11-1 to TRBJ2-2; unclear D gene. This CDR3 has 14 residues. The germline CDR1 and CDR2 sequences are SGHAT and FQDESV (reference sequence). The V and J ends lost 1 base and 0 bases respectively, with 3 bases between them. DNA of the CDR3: TGTGCCAGCAGCTTAGTATCGAACACCGGGGAGCTGTTTTTT. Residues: CASSLVSNTGELFF.

CDR3 DNA: TGTGCCAGCAGCTTAGGCGTGAGCTCTGGAAACACCATATATTTT. Encoded protein: CASSLGVSSGNTIYF. The chain has TRBV7-2 and TRBJ1-3, with D unclear. CDR3 size: 15 residues. CDR1 is SGHTA, CDR2 FQGNSA, per germline. V was pared by 1 base and J by 0 bases, with 7 bases between.

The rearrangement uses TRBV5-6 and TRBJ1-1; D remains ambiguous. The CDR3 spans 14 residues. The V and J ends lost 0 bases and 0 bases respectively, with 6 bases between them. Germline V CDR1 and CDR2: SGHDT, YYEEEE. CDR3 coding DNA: TGTGCCAGCAGCTTGGACACCATGAACACTGAAGCTTTCTTT. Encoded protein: CASSLDTMNTEAFF.

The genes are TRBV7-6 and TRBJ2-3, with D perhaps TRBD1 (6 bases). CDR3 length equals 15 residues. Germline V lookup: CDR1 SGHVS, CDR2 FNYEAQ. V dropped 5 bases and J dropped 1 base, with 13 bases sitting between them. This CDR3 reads CASSRRGTRTDTQYF. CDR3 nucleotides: TGTGCCAGCAGCCGTAGGGGGACCCGCACAGATACGCAGTATTTT.

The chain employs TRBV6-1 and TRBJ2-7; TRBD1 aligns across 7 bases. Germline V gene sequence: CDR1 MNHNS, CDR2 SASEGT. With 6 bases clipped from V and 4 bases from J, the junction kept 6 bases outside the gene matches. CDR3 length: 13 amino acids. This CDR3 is CASRGRGTYEQYF. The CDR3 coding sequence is TGTGCCAGCAGGGGCAGGGGGACGTACGAGCAGTACTTC.

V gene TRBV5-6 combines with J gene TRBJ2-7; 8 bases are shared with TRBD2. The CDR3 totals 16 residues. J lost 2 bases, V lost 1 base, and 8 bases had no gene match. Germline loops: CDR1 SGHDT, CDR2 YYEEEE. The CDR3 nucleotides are TGTGCCAGCAGCTTGCGGGCGCGGGGGGCCCCCTACGAGCAGTACTTC. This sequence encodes CASSLRARGAPYEQYF.

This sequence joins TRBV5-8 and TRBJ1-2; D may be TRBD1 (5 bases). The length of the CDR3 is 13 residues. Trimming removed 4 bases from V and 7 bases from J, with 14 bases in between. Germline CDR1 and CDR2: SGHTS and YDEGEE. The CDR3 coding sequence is TGTGCCAGCAGCAACTTCCGGGGGGGTGGCTACACCTTC. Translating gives CASSNFRGGGYTF.

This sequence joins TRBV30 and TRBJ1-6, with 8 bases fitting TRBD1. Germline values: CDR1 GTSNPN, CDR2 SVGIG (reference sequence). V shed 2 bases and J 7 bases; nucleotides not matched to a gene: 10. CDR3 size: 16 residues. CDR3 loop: CAWSIRTGPMNSPLHF. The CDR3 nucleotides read TGTGCCTGGAGTATTAGGACAGGGCCAATGAATTCACCCCTCCACTTT.

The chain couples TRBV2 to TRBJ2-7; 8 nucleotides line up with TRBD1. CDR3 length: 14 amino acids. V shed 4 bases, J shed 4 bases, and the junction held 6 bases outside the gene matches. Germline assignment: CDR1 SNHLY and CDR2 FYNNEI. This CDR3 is CASSGGTGRYEQYF. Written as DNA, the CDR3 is TGTGCCAGCAGTGGCGGGACAGGAAGGTACGAGCAGTACTTC.

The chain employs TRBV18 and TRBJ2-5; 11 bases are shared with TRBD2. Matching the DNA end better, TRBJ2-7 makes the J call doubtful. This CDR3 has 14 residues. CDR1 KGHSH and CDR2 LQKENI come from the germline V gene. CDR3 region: CASSRTSGFYEQYF. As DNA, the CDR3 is TGTGCCAGCTCGCGGACTAGCGGGTTCTACGAGCAGTACTTC.